The rows below give T cell receptor beta chains drawn from one sample of a study of T cell changes during pregnancy in multiple sclerosis. Clones were sequenced by immunoSEQ multiplex PCR, and TCRdb holds only the in-frame ones, with some missing. The data contain 60,000 to 85,000 clones, roughly 92% of them seen just once; the ten biggest clones take up 1.4% to 1.5%. This material consisted of peripheral blood, taken in the second trimester of pregnancy. These receptor sequences come from a female donor with multiple sclerosis, enrolled in a pregnancy study. Each CDR3 is given with its conserved first and last residue. The order of the fields is D gene, J gene, clone size, V gene, CDR3 protein, CDR3 DNA. A D gene is named only where the DNA matches it firmly. Some rows have no size entry. The others give once, few or many, or a class for an expanded clone.

.,TRBJ1-1,few,TRBV9,CASSTGTATEAFF,TGTGCCAGCAGCACCGGCACAGCCACTGAAGCTTTCTTT
TRBD1,TRBJ1-1,once,TRBV5-4,CASSLSDRGPGTEAFF,TGTGCCAGCAGCTTATCCGACAGGGGGCCAGGAACTGAAGCTTTCTTT
.,TRBJ1-1,.,TRBV5-1,CASRSRSGDWMNTEAFF,TGCGCCAGCAGAAGTCGAAGCGGGGATTGGATGAACACTGAAGCTTTCTTT
.,TRBJ1-1,.,TRBV6-5,CASSMGANTEAFF,TGTGCCAGCAGTATGGGGGCTAACACTGAAGCTTTCTTT
TRBD2,TRBJ2-5,.,TRBV5-4,CASSLERGGETQYF,TGTGCCAGCAGCCTCGAGCGGGGGGGGGAGACCCAGTACTTC
.,TRBJ1-1,.,TRBV5-1,CASSLTEMNTEAFF,TGCGCCAGCAGCCTGACGGAGATGAACACTGAAGCTTTCTTT
TRBD1,TRBJ1-1,.,TRBV7-2,CASSFGQGTLRTEAFF,TGTGCCAGCAGCTTTGGACAGGGGACTTTGCGCACTGAAGCTTTCTTT
.,TRBJ2-2,.,TRBV27,CASSLQYANTGELFF,TGTGCCAGCAGTTTACAGTACGCGAACACCGGGGAGCTGTTTTTT
.,TRBJ1-1,.,TRBV19,CASLFFTEAFF,TGTGCCAGTCTGTTTTTCACTGAAGCTTTCTTT
.,TRBJ1-5,.,TRBV4-1,CASSQETGYQPQHF,TGCGCCAGCAGCCAAGAAACAGGGTATCAGCCCCAGCATTTT